Each of the 22 T cell receptor beta chains below was sequenced from the same sample in a study of graft-versus-host responses after intestinal transplantation (dated by TCRdb to the early 2020s). Libraries were made using the immunoSEQ multiplex PCR assay. In TCRdb, the immuneACCESS table is reduced to in-frame sequences with V and J assigned. These tables do not hold every clone; where another copy was compared, an unresolved V gene accounts for under half, and the others remain unexplained. The sample includes roughly 25,000 clones, with 90% to 95% observed a single time. The biggest ten clones account for less than 2% of the sample. The material sequenced was PBMCs, taken approximately 38 days after intestinal transplant. The receptors stem from a human patient who received an intestinal transplant, so some T cells may come from the graft donor.

The chain is built from TRBV13 and TRBJ2-7, with 11 bases aligning to TRBD1. This CDR3 region has 14 residues. The germline gives CDR1 PRHDT, CDR2 FYEKMQ (reference sequence). Trimming took 4 bases from V and 4 from J; bases not matched to a gene: 3. CDR3 nucleotides: TGTGCCAGCAGCTCGGGACAGGGGGAATACGAGCAGTACTTC. Its translation is CASSSGQGEYEQYF.

Here the CDR3 reads CASSQDTGSTDTQYF. CDR3 coding DNA: TGCGCCAGCAGCCAAGATACAGGGAGCACAGATACGCAGTATTTT. The chain recombines TRBV4-1 with TRBJ2-3; D possibly corresponds to TRBD1 (6 bases). Germline CDR1 is MGHRA and CDR2 is YSYEKL. V was trimmed by 0 bases and J by 0 bases, leaving 7 bases between them. The CDR3 runs to 15 residues.

This clone has a handful of counts. The chain recombines TRBV6-6 with TRBJ2-1, with D unclear. The CDR3 is 12 amino acids. V was pared by 2 bases and J by 4 bases, with 3 bases between. The germline CDR1 and CDR2 sequences are MNHNY and SVGAGI (reference sequence). CDR3 sequence: CASSYRYNEQFF. The CDR3 DNA reads as TGTGCCAGCAGTTACAGGTACAATGAGCAGTTCTTC.

The chain links TRBV9 to TRBJ2-7; possibly TRBD1 for D (6 bases). The CDR3 runs 14 residues. Germline assignment: CDR1 SGDLS and CDR2 YYNGEE. Deletions cut 0 bases from V and 2 bases from J, with 9 bases between. Written as DNA, the CDR3 is TGTGCCAGCAGCGTAGCTGAGGGGGCCTACGAGCAGTACTTC. Translation: CASSVAEGAYEQYF.

This rearrangement joins TRBV5-5 to TRBJ2-3; 7 bases line up with TRBD2. After removal of 2 bases from V and 1 base from J, the junction contained 7 bases not matched to a gene. CDR1 and CDR2 from the germline V gene are SGHKS and YYEKEE (reference sequence). CDR3 length equals 16 residues. The CDR3 nucleotides are TGTGCCAGCAGCTTACCGCGGGAGTGGGGCACAGATACGCAGTATTTT. This encodes CASSLPREWGTDTQYF.

This chain connects TRBV27 to TRBJ2-3; TRBD1 might be the D (6 bases). This CDR3 is 16 amino acids long. The V gene's germline CDR1 is MNHEY and CDR2 SMNVEV (reference sequence). Trimming pared 4 bases from V and 4 bases from J, leaving 18 bases between. The CDR3 nucleotides are TGTGCCAGCAGTTACGGACAGAGACTTAATCCAGATACGCAGTATTTT. Its translation is CASSYGQRLNPDTQYF.

The chain joins TRBV9 to TRBJ2-7; 8 bases match TRBD2. The CDR3 sequence is 16 residues long. The germline gives CDR1 SGDLS, CDR2 YYNGEE. J gave up 2 bases and V 4 bases, and 11 bases lay outside the gene matches. CDR3 sequence: CASSLHTGLVPYEQYF. As DNA, the CDR3 is TGTGCCAGCAGCCTCCACACGGGACTAGTCCCCTACGAGCAGTACTTC.

The chain employs TRBV11-2 and TRBJ2-1; D not certain. The CDR3 spans 17 residues. V was cut by 4 bases and J by 0 bases, with 16 bases left in between. CDR1 and CDR2 (germline): SGHAT, FQNNGV. CDR3 sequence reads: CASSWTRRYSSYNEQFF. DNA of the CDR3: TGTGCCAGCAGCTGGACGCGGCGGTACAGCTCCTACAATGAGCAGTTCTTC.

J is TRBJ2-7 and V is TRBV4-1; possibly TRBD2 for D (6 bases). The CDR3 totals 14 residues. V lost 4 bases to trimming and J lost 3 bases, with 13 bases between them. Germline values: CDR1 MGHRA, CDR2 YSYEKL. CDR3 nucleotide sequence: TGCGCCAGCAGCCCCCTAGCGAGCAACTACGAGCAGTACTTC. Amino acid sequence: CASSPLASNYEQYF.

The chain uses TRBV6-6 and TRBJ2-7, with 8 bases identical to TRBD1. V lost 8 bases, J lost 2 bases, and 11 bases stayed unmatched. The CDR3 consists of 15 residues. CDR1 and CDR2 (germline): MNHNY, SVGAGI (reference sequence). CDR3 coding DNA: TGTGCCAGCCGGTCGAGGACAGGGATCACCTACGAGCAGTACTTC. This encodes CASRSRTGITYEQYF.

The V gene is TRBV5-4, the J gene TRBJ2-7, with 7 bases aligning to TRBD1. J gave up 2 bases and V 1 base, and 6 bases lay outside the gene matches. This CDR3 has 15 amino acids. The germline V gene has CDR1 SGHNT and CDR2 YYREEE (reference sequence). The DNA for the CDR3 is TGTGCCAGCAGCTTGATCTCAGGACAGGCCTACGAGCAGTACTTC. This translates into CASSLISGQAYEQYF.

The V gene is TRBV9, the J gene TRBJ1-2; a weak D match, TRBD1 (6 bases). Germline lookup yields CDR1 SGDLS and CDR2 YYNGEE. The CDR3 covers 17 residues. V lost 3 bases, J lost 0 bases, and 18 bases lay in between. DNA for the CDR3: TGTGCCAGCAGCGCACGGGACACGATATTTCCTAACTATGGCTACACCTTC. Its translation: CASSARDTIFPNYGYTF.

The V gene is TRBV19, the J gene TRBJ2-7; TRBD2 is a possible D gene (5 bases). The length of the CDR3 is 13 residues. Germline V gene sequence: CDR1 LNHDA, CDR2 SQIVND (reference sequence). V was trimmed by 5 bases and J by 4 bases, leaving 12 bases between them. CDR3 coding DNA: TGTGCCAGTAGTCGAATTCCGGGGTACGAGCAGTACTTC. This translates into CASSRIPGYEQYF.

The chain recombines TRBV12-2 with TRBJ2-6; the table assigns TRBD2, which was not confirmed against the DNA. TRBV12-2 is deemed a pseudogene. The CDR3 covers 18 residues. The CDR3 loop reads CASRLVRGTYSGANVLTF. For the CDR3, the DNA is TGTGCAAGTCGCTTAGTGCGCGGAACCTACTCTGGGGCCAACGTCCTGACTTTC.

This chain connects TRBV7-3 to TRBJ2-1, with D maybe TRBD1 (6 bases). CDR1 and CDR2 (germline): SGHTA, FQGTGA. Deletions cut 5 bases from V and 2 bases from J, with 16 bases between. The CDR3 runs to 16 residues. The CDR3 nucleotides read TGTGCCAGCAGCCCTCAAGGGGGTGTAACCTACAATGAGCAGTTCTTC. It yields the protein CASSPQGGVTYNEQFF.

This clone was seen only a few times. This CDR3 is CASSVDPYNEQFF. Here the CDR3 DNA reads TGTGCCAGCAGCGTAGACCCATACAATGAGCAGTTCTTC. The rearrangement joins TRBV9 to TRBJ2-1; D is undetermined. The CDR3 has 13 residues. CDR1 is SGDLS and CDR2 is YYNGEE in the germline V gene. The germline V and J ends were trimmed by 0 bases and 4 bases, with 5 bases remaining between them.

The DNA for the CDR3 is TGTGCCAGCAGCGAACCCTCAGGGGGAAACACTGAAGCTTTCTTT. Protein product: CASSEPSGGNTEAFF. The chain uses TRBV6-5 and TRBJ1-1, with TRBD1 matching over 7 bases. The CDR3 has 15 residues. After removal of 6 bases from V and 2 bases from J, the junction contained 9 bases not matched to a gene. Germline V gives CDR1 MNHEY, CDR2 SVGAGI.

This chain links TRBV15 with TRBJ1-5; no definite D call. CDR1 and CDR2 (germline): LNHNV, YYDKDF (reference sequence). The V gene lost 3 bases and the J gene lost 4 bases, with 4 bases spanning the gap. This CDR3 has 12 amino acids. CDR3 bases: TGTGCCACCAGCAGTGCAAATCAGCCCCAGCATTTT. It encodes CATSSANQPQHF.

This chain connects TRBV5-6 to TRBJ1-4; 7 bases align to TRBD1. CDR1 is SGHDT and CDR2 is YYEEEE in the germline V gene. This CDR3 region has 14 residues. The junction had 2 bases not matched to a gene; V was cut back by 3 bases and J by 3 bases. Here the CDR3 reads CASSWGTANEKLFF. The CDR3 bases are TGTGCCAGCAGCTGGGGGACAGCTAATGAAAAACTGTTTTTT.

The chain carries TRBV4-1 and TRBJ2-7, with no clear D. Germline CDR1 reads MGHRA; CDR2 reads YSYEKL. V shed 3 bases and J shed 1 base, with 13 bases lying between them. The CDR3 sequence is 15 residues long. CDR3 protein: CASSQALAVSYEQYF. For the CDR3, the DNA is TGCGCCAGCAGCCAGGCCTTGGCGGTATCCTACGAGCAGTACTTC.

This chain connects TRBV28 to TRBJ2-3; 13 bases are a match to TRBD2. Germline lookup yields CDR1 MDHEN and CDR2 SYDVKM. The ends lost 3 bases at V and 2 bases at J; junction bases unmatched: 5. This CDR3 comprises 17 residues. The CDR3 sequence is CASSFGTSGTLTDTQYF. In nucleotides, the CDR3 is TGTGCCAGCAGTTTTGGGACTAGCGGGACACTCACAGATACGCAGTATTTT.

This sequence joins TRBV18 and TRBJ2-5; 12 nucleotides agree with TRBD2. The J call could be wrong; TRBJ2-7 is a better fit for the DNA end. The CDR3 is 15 amino acids. Germline V gene sequence: CDR1 KGHSH, CDR2 LQKENI. CDR3 in DNA: TGTGCCAGCTCACCCCCGACTAGCGGGAGCTACGAGCAGTACTTC. Its protein product is CASSPPTSGSYEQYF.